These 16 T cell receptor beta chains came from one sample sequenced in a study of radiation and T cells in renal cell carcinoma. Time point meaning: blood 2 weeks post-SBRT. This sample's treatment: 15 Gy SBRT to primary tumor, nephrectomy 4 weeks later. Repertoires were generated with immunoSEQ multiplex PCR, while TCRdb's copy carries only in-frame clones and drops some. Among 70,000 to 90,000 clones, roughly 85% were seen once, and the ten largest hold approximately 22%. The sequencing here drew on blood, taken from a patient whose treatment included radiotherapy and nephrectomy. Receptors originate from a woman between 50 and 59 years old with renal cell carcinoma.

The chain recombines TRBV4-1 with TRBJ1-2; D is ambiguous. CDR3 size: 13 residues. CDR1 and CDR2 (germline): MGHRA, YSYEKL. V lost 3 bases to trimming and J lost 8 bases, with 13 bases between them. Here the CDR3 DNA reads TGCGCCAGCAGCCATATAAGCCTCTCCGGCTACACCTTC. Translating gives CASSHISLSGYTF.

CDR3 coding DNA: TGTGCCAGTAGTAAACTAGCGGGGGTGAGTGATACGCAGTATTTT. It is translated as CASSKLAGVSDTQYF. V usage is TRBV19 and J usage is TRBJ2-3; 11 bases line up with TRBD2. V was clipped by 4 bases and J by 6 bases; unmatched bases: 6. The CDR3 spans 15 residues. Per germline, CDR1 LNHDA and CDR2 SQIVND (reference sequence).

The chain couples TRBV5-1 to TRBJ2-3; D might be TRBD1 or TRBD2, each matching 5 bases. V lost 3 bases to trimming and J lost 4 bases, with 15 bases between them. There are 15 residues in the CDR3. From germline, CDR1 is SGHRS and CDR2 YFSETQ. CDR3 coding DNA: TGCGCCAGCAGCTGGGACCGACTTGTCTCAGATACGCAGTATTTT. Translation gives CASSWDRLVSDTQYF.

The genes are TRBV7-2 and TRBJ1-1; unclear D gene. Germline V gene data show CDR1 as SGHTA and CDR2 as FQGNSA. Trimming cost V 5 bases and J 0 bases, with 10 bases left between them. CDR3 length: 14 amino acids. The CDR3 DNA follows: TGTGCCAGCAGCCAGTGGGTAATGAACACTGAAGCTTTCTTT. The encoded protein is CASSQWVMNTEAFF.

This chain uses TRBV7-8 with TRBJ2-3, with 10 bases aligning to TRBD2. Trimming removed 4 bases from V and 0 bases from J; junction bases left unmatched: 4. The CDR3 has 16 residues. The V gene's germline CDR1 is SGHVS and CDR2 FQNEAQ. The CDR3 DNA reads as TGTGCCAGCAGCTCATGGACTAGCGGTAGCACAGATACGCAGTATTTT. Protein sequence: CASSSWTSGSTDTQYF.

The rearrangement uses TRBV30 and TRBJ2-3, with D uncertain. The CDR3 is 10 amino acids. The V end lost 5 bases, the J end lost 4 bases, and 4 bases lay between the germline ends. Germline loops: CDR1 GTSNPN, CDR2 SVGIG (reference sequence). The CDR3 loop is CAWPPDTQYF. In DNA form, the CDR3 reads TGTGCCTGGCCACCAGATACGCAGTATTTT.

A single count supports this clone. The chain joins TRBV4-3 to TRBJ1-2; 7 bases match TRBD1. CDR1 and CDR2 (germline): LGHNA, YSLEER. CDR3 size: 14 residues. Unmatched junction bases numbered 5, after V lost 0 bases and J lost 7 bases. The CDR3 DNA is TGCGCCAGCAGCCAAGATCTATCAGGGGGTGGCTACACCTTC. Amino acid sequence: CASSQDLSGGGYTF.

The chain joins TRBV5-1 to TRBJ2-3; D unclear. CDR3 length: 12 residues. Germline assignment: CDR1 SGHRS and CDR2 YFSETQ. V dropped 4 bases and J dropped 5 bases, with 8 bases sitting between them. The chain's CDR3 is CASSPVGDTQYF. CDR3 DNA sequence: TGCGCCAGCAGCCCAGTTGGAGATACGCAGTATTTT.

The rearrangement uses TRBV2 and TRBJ1-2; maybe TRBD1 (6 bases). Germline values: CDR1 SNHLY, CDR2 FYNNEI. The CDR3 covers 13 residues. Trimming stripped 3 bases from V and 3 bases from J, with 8 bases between. CDR3 sequence (DNA): TGTGCCAGCAGTGAGGACAGTGACTATGGCTACACCTTC. As protein: CASSEDSDYGYTF.

The chain uses TRBV14 and TRBJ2-1, with D maybe TRBD1 (5 bases). The CDR3 extends over 12 amino acids. Trimming shortened V by 0 bases and J by 11 bases, and 8 bases separated the two germline ends. Per the germline V gene, CDR1 is SGHDN and CDR2 is FVKESK. CDR3 in amino acids: CASSQDRVKQFF. As DNA, the CDR3 is TGTGCCAGCAGCCAAGACAGGGTAAAGCAGTTCTTC. The variable domain in full, with the rest retrieved from reference TRBV14 and TRBJ2-1, is EAGVTQFPSHSVIEKGQTVTLRCDPISGHDNLYWYRRVMGKEIKFLLHFVKESKQDESGMPNNRFLAERTGGTYSTLKVQPAELEDSGVYFCASSQDRVKQFFGPGTRLTVL.

This chain links TRBV23-1 with TRBJ1-2; no reliable D call. TRBV23-1 is noted as an ORF with a role that remains uncertain. Trimming removed 0 bases from V and 5 bases from J, with 16 bases in between. There are 16 residues in the CDR3. CDR3 amino acids: CASSQSLEGSIYGYTF. The DNA of the CDR3 is TGCGCCAGCAGTCAATCTTTAGAGGGCAGTATATATGGCTACACCTTC.

The rearrangement uses TRBV6-1 and TRBJ1-5, with 7 bases aligning to TRBD1. The CDR3 has 14 residues. Germline CDR1 MNHNS, CDR2 SASEGT. V was clipped by 6 bases and J by 4 bases; unmatched bases: 6. The CDR3 nucleotides are TGTGCCAGCAGACAGGGGCCCGATAATCAGCCCCAGCATTTT. Its translation is CASRQGPDNQPQHF.

The V gene is TRBV4-1, the J gene TRBJ1-1, with 8 bases aligning to TRBD1. Germline loops: CDR1 MGHRA, CDR2 YSYEKL. CDR3 length: 13 residues. After removal of 4 bases from V and 8 bases from J, the junction contained 6 bases not matched to a gene. The CDR3 reads CASSPGTGIEAFF. The DNA of the CDR3 is TGCGCCAGCAGCCCAGGGACAGGAATCGAAGCTTTCTTT.

V gene TRBV5-6 combines with J gene TRBJ2-5; 9 nucleotides match TRBD2. This CDR3 is built from 16 residues. The germline V gene has CDR1 SGHDT and CDR2 YYEEEE. Trimming removed 0 bases from V and 1 base from J; junction bases left unmatched: 4. DNA for the CDR3: TGTGCCAGCAGCTTGGATCTAGCGGGGAGCCAAGAGACCCAGTACTTC. Translation: CASSLDLAGSQETQYF.

The V and J genes are TRBV7-9 and TRBJ2-3; TRBD2 might be the D (5 bases). Germline assignment: CDR1 SEHNR and CDR2 FQNEAQ (reference sequence). The CDR3 totals 13 residues. Trimming took off 4 bases at V and 1 base at J, with 6 bases between the two ends. In DNA form, the CDR3 reads TGTGCCAGCAGCTATAGCGGCACAGATACGCAGTATTTT. Its protein is CASSYSGTDTQYF.

J is TRBJ2-5 and V is TRBV25-1; TRBD2 aligns across 12 bases. The V gene's germline CDR1 is MGHDK and CDR2 SYGVNS. Trimming at V came to 3 bases and at J to 7 bases, leaving 12 bases not matched to a gene. This CDR3 contains 17 residues. The CDR3 nucleotides are TGTGCCAGCAGTGATTTTCTAGCGGGAGGGACGAGTGGGACCCAGTACTTC. This codes for CASSDFLAGGTSGTQYF.